Listed below are T cell receptor beta chains from one sample, sequenced in a study of blood T cells in healthy people across ages. TCRdb ran MiXCR on the 5' RACE reads and lists one entry per CDR3 protein. The data hold about 770,000 distinct CDR3 sequences, with around 42% observed a single time. The sample was blood. Receptors were obtained from a man aged 55 to 70 in good health. CDR3s include the opening cysteine and the closing phenylalanine or tryptophan. D genes are given only for firm matches. The size of a clone is reported for some rows only, either as once, few or many, or as a class for expanded clones.

cdr3_aa	cdr3_nt	j_call	clone_size	d_call	v_call	cdr3_length
CASTGWGQPSYEQYF	TGTGCCAGCACCGGGTGGGGACAGCCTTCCTACGAGCAGTACTTC	TRBJ2-7	few	TRBD1	TRBV6-2/TRBV6-3	15
CASSQEGLALFYNEQFF	TGCGCCAGCAGCCAAGAAGGACTAGCTCTATTCTACAATGAGCAGTTCTTC	TRBJ2-1	NA	TRBD2	TRBV4-1	17
CSAKTGQGLETQYF	TGCAGTGCTAAGACCGGACAGGGATTGGAGACCCAGTACTTC	TRBJ2-5	NA	TRBD1	TRBV20-1	14
CASGGDSYNGELFF	TGTGCCAGCGGGGGGGACAGCTATAACGGGGAGCTGTTTTTT	TRBJ2-2	NA	NA	TRBV9	14
CASSFQLNQPQHF	TGTGCCAGCAGCTTTCAATTGAATCAGCCCCAGCATTTT	TRBJ1-5	few	NA	TRBV5-6	13
CAISPSTDINEKLFF	TGCGCCATCAGCCCTTCGACAGACATAAATGAAAAACTGTTTTTT	TRBJ1-4	NA	NA	TRBV4-3	15
CASSSRDRGLFSYTF	TGTGCCAGCAGCTCCCGGGACAGGGGGCTTTTTAGCTACACCTTC	TRBJ1-2	NA	TRBD1	TRBV13	15
CASSYSGGHTDTQYF	TGTGCCAGCAGCTACAGCGGGGGGCACACAGATACGCAGTATTTT	TRBJ2-3	once	TRBD2	TRBV7-9	15
CASSLDLGQGNEQFF	TGTGCCAGCAGCCTAGACCTAGGACAGGGCAATGAGCAGTTCTTC	TRBJ2-1	NA	TRBD1	TRBV5-5	15
CASSYRDRAQETQYF	TGTGCCAGCAGTTATAGGGACAGAGCTCAAGAGACCCAGTACTTC	TRBJ2-5	NA	TRBD1	TRBV2	15
CASSTTYGYTF	TGTGCCAGCAGCACCACCTATGGCTACACCTTC	TRBJ1-2	NA	NA	TRBV28	11
CASSYSKRIQRPPGETQYF	TGTGCCAGCAGTTACTCGAAGAGGATTCAAAGACCGCCCGGGGAGACCCAGTACTTC	TRBJ2-5	few	NA	TRBV6-2/TRBV6-3	19
CVTKTASTDTQYF	TGTGTCACGAAGACAGCGAGCACAGATACGCAGTATTTT	TRBJ2-3	NA	NA	TRBV6-5	13
CATRQGVSGELFF	TGCGCCACACGACAGGGAGTTTCCGGGGAGCTGTTTTTT	TRBJ2-2	few	TRBD1	TRBV5-1	13
CASSLTGGDGYTF	TGTGCCAGCAGCCTGACAGGGGGCGATGGCTACACCTTC	TRBJ1-2	NA	TRBD1	TRBV7-2	13
CSARISPPGETQYF	TGCAGTGCTAGGATTAGCCCTCCCGGGGAGACCCAGTACTTC	TRBJ2-5	NA	NA	TRBV20-1	14
CASSAVQGAGEKLFF	TGTGCCAGCAGCGCGGTACAGGGGGCTGGGGAAAAACTGTTTTTT	TRBJ1-4	few	TRBD1	TRBV9	15
CASSSRRGNTEAFF	TGTGCCAGCAGCTCCCGGAGGGGGAACACTGAAGCTTTCTTT	TRBJ1-1	NA	NA	TRBV7-2	14
CASSFYPEGHTGELFF	TGTGCCAGCAGTTTCTACCCAGAAGGACACACCGGGGAGCTGTTTTTT	TRBJ2-2	once	NA	TRBV12-3/TRBV12-4	16
CASSMGRNLNIQYF	TGTGCCAGTAGTATGGGGAGGAACCTAAACATTCAGTACTTC	TRBJ2-4	NA	NA	TRBV19	14
CASSLVGWGALNTEVFF	NA	TRBJ1-1	NA	NA	TRBV7-2	17
CASSGVTGGVGYTF	TGTGCCAGCAGTGGGGTGACAGGGGGCGTTGGCTACACCTTC	TRBJ1-2	NA	TRBD1	TRBV6-1	14
CASSQAGAGKLFF	TGTGCCAGCAGCCAAGCCGGGGCAGGAAAACTGTTTTTT	TRBJ1-4	NA	NA	TRBV3-1	13
CASSLQENYNEQFF	TGCGCCAGCAGTCTACAGGAAAATTACAATGAGCAGTTCTTC	TRBJ2-1	NA	NA	TRBV5-1	14